The 12 T cell receptor beta chains below were found in one sample sequenced in a study of T cell responses to AZD1222 COVID-19 vaccine. Produced via immunoSEQ multiplex PCR; TCRdb's table is partial and in-frame only. This sample has about 150,000 clones, with roughly 90% found just once. The source was peripheral blood, collected on day 0 of AZD1222 vaccination. These receptors were obtained from an adult in good health.

V and J are TRBV30 and TRBJ1-6, with D tentatively TRBD1 (5 bases). The germline V gene has CDR1 GTSNPN and CDR2 SVGIG (reference sequence). The V end lost 0 bases, the J end lost 10 bases, and 16 bases lay between the germline ends. The CDR3 covers 15 residues. Here the CDR3 reads CAWSVGAQGGSPLHF. The CDR3 DNA follows: TGTGCCTGGAGTGTTGGTGCCCAGGGAGGATCACCCCTCCACTTT. Drawing the rest from reference TRBV30 and TRBJ1-6, the complete variable domain is SQTIHQWPATLVQPVGSPLSLECTVEGTSNPNLYWYRQAAGRGLQLLFYSVGIGQISSEVPQNLSASRPQDRQFILSSKKLLLSDSGFYLCAWSVGAQGGSPLHFGNGTRLTVT.

The chain combines TRBV7-8 with TRBJ2-2, with 8 bases that match TRBD2. CDR1 SGHVS and CDR2 FQNEAQ come from the germline V gene. The CDR3 covers 16 residues. V gave up 5 bases and J gave up 2 bases; unmatched junction bases: 7. CDR3 sequence reads: CASSPRGGPNTGELFF. Here the CDR3 DNA reads TGTGCCAGCAGCCCACGGGGGGGACCAAACACCGGGGAGCTGTTTTTT. The full variable domain, its missing parts supplied by reference TRBV7-8 and TRBJ2-2, is GAGVSQSPRYKVAKRGQDVALRCDPISGHVSLFWYQQALGQGPEFLTYFQNEAQLDKSGLPSDRFFAERPEGSVSTLKIQRTQQEDSAVYLCASSPRGGPNTGELFFGEGSRLTVL.

The chain carries TRBV7-3 and TRBJ2-2, with D perhaps TRBD1 (6 bases). The CDR3 loop spans 13 amino acids. Per the germline V gene, CDR1 is SGHTA and CDR2 is FQGTGA. V was clipped by 5 bases and J by 5 bases, with 9 bases between them. The CDR3 region is CASSPGQTGELFF. The CDR3 nucleotides are TGTGCCAGCAGCCCAGGACAGACCGGGGAGCTGTTTTTT.

The chain employs TRBV6-2 or TRBV6-3 and TRBJ2-5, with D maybe TRBD2 (6 bases). Germline V gene lookup returns CDR1 MNHEY and CDR2 SVGEGT. V dropped 0 bases and J dropped 5 bases, with 19 bases sitting between them. The CDR3 covers 17 residues. The CDR3 reads CASSYSRTMSGRETQYF. CDR3 DNA: TGTGCCAGCAGTTACTCGAGAACCATGTCAGGGAGGGAGACCCAGTACTTC.

The V gene is TRBV7-2, the J gene TRBJ1-1, with TRBD1 matching over 8 bases. Germline V gene lookup returns CDR1 SGHTA and CDR2 FQGNSA. CDR3 size: 14 residues. J lost 7 bases, V lost 4 bases, and 8 bases had no gene match. The DNA for the CDR3 is TGTGCCAGCAGCTATGGGGACAGGACCAATGAAGCTTTCTTT. This sequence encodes CASSYGDRTNEAFF.

V is TRBV9 and J is TRBJ2-7; 12 bases align to TRBD1. CDR1 SGDLS and CDR2 YYNGEE come from the germline V gene. V lost 1 base and J lost 5; bases outside the gene matches: 4. CDR3 size: 15 residues. CDR3 region: CASSVQGQGAHEQYF. As DNA, the CDR3 is TGTGCCAGCAGCGTACAGGGACAGGGGGCCCACGAGCAGTACTTC.

The rearrangement links TRBV13 to TRBJ1-1; D gene ambiguous. Trimming pared 5 bases from V and 3 bases from J, leaving 10 bases between. The germline gives CDR1 PRHDT, CDR2 FYEKMQ (reference sequence). There are 13 residues in the CDR3. This CDR3 is CASSVPPHTEAFF. CDR3 sequence (DNA): TGTGCCAGCAGCGTCCCCCCCCACACTGAAGCTTTCTTT.

For the CDR3, the DNA is TGCGCCAGCAGCTTGGCAGGGGATGGGGAGACCCAGTACTTC. Protein: CASSLAGDGETQYF. V gene TRBV5-1 combines with J gene TRBJ2-5, with D tentatively TRBD1 (6 bases). Germline V gene data show CDR1 as SGHRS and CDR2 as YFSETQ. This CDR3 is built from 14 residues. Trimming cost V 0 bases and J 5 bases, with 11 bases left between them.

This chain connects TRBV27 to TRBJ1-2; 9 positions agree with TRBD1. The germline V gene encodes CDR1 MNHEY and CDR2 SMNVEV (reference sequence). Unmatched junction bases numbered 8, after V lost 5 bases and J lost 4 bases. The CDR3 contains 15 residues. CDR3 bases: TGTGCCAGCAGTAAAGGAGGGGACAGGGTCTATGGCTACACCTTC. Its protein product is CASSKGGDRVYGYTF.

For the CDR3, the DNA is TGTGCCACCAGCAGAGATCCCTCCAACCAGCCCCAGCATTTT. The encoded protein is CATSRDPSNQPQHF. The rearrangement joins TRBV15 to TRBJ1-5; D is uncertain. The CDR3 totals 14 residues. V was cut by 0 bases and J by 7 bases, with 10 bases left in between. The germline V gene has CDR1 LNHNV and CDR2 YYDKDF (reference sequence). The full variable domain, in which reference TRBV15 and TRBJ1-5 provide the parts outside the CDR3, is DAMVIQNPRYQVTQFGKPVTLSCSQTLNHNVMYWYQQKSSQAPKLLFHYYDKDFNNEADTPDNFQSRRPNTSFCFLDIRSPGLGDTAMYLCATSRDPSNQPQHFGDGTRLSIL.

Remarks on this clone: The sample carries other DNA sequences with the same CDR3. The chain is built from TRBV4-2 and TRBJ2-7; D call uncertain. Germline V lookup: CDR1 LGHNA, CDR2 YNFKEQ. The CDR3 sequence is 13 residues long. Trimming shortened V by 0 bases and J by 0 bases, and 3 bases separated the two germline ends. As DNA, the CDR3 is TGTGCCAGCAGCCAAGACCTCTCCTACGAGCAGTACTTC. Its protein is CASSQDLSYEQYF.

The rearrangement uses TRBV4-3 and TRBJ1-2, with 7 bases that match TRBD1. This CDR3 has 16 residues. Germline CDR1 reads LGHNA; CDR2 reads YSLEER. With 0 bases clipped from V and 7 bases from J, the junction kept 11 bases outside the gene matches. Here the CDR3 reads CASSQDLQGVTSGYTF. CDR3 sequence (DNA): TGCGCCAGCAGCCAAGATTTGCAGGGGGTAACCTCTGGCTACACCTTC.